This TCR beta chain was found in a study of blood T cells in healthy people across ages. Study outcomes and limitations: One million T cells yielded diversity estimates that were considered underestimates. Donors of long life had a larger count of naive CD4+ cells and greater diversity than aged donors. Older age coincided with a roughly linear decline in TCR beta diversity per million T cells.

Germline V gene data show CDR1 as SGDLS and CDR2 as YYNGEE. The V gene end was trimmed by 4 bases and the J gene end by 3 bases; junction bases not matched to a gene: 13. The CDR3 is 18 amino acids. Alongside a J-beta primer mix, a sample-barcoded 5' primer served in a second PCR lasting about 7 to 12 cycles. Via MiXCR, TCRdb re-called the 5' RACE reads, giving one row per CDR3 protein. The sample has 700,000 or so distinct CDR3 sequences, about 43% seen once. As concerns this clonotype: Antigen specificity is unknown.

This chain uses TRBV9 with TRBJ2-3; 11 positions agree with TRBD2. Source material: blood. The sequence was obtained from a man aged 80 or over in good health. CDR3 protein: CASSTRYSGGAYTDTQYF. The CDR3 DNA reads TGTGCCAGCAGCACCCGGTATAGCGGGGGGGCTTATACAGATACGCAGTATTTT.